Each of the 30 T cell receptor beta chains below was sequenced from the same sample in a study of cytomegalovirus exposure and HLA in healthy donors. Produced via immunoSEQ multiplex PCR; TCRdb's table is partial and in-frame only. Here the sample spans 200,000 or so clones, approximately 80% being singletons. The material sequenced was PBMCs. These receptors all stem from a woman aged 25 to 39 in good health and CMV-seropositive.

Only a few counts were recorded for this clone. This sample also contains other DNA sequences that code for the same CDR3. The gene calls are TRBV18 and TRBJ2-3; 9 bases align to TRBD1. The V gene's germline CDR1 is KGHSH and CDR2 LQKENI. V lost 1 base, J lost 6 bases, and 5 bases stayed unmatched. This CDR3 has 15 amino acids. CDR3 loop: CASSPQGQGTDTQYF. For the CDR3, the DNA is TGTGCCAGCTCACCACAGGGACAGGGTACCGATACGCAGTATTTT. The full variable domain, completed using reference TRBV18 and TRBJ2-3, is NAGVMQNPRHLVRRRGQEARLRCSPMKGHSHVYWYRQLPEEGLKFMVYLQKENIIDESGMPKERFSAEFPKEGPSILRIQQVVRGDSAAYFCASSPQGQGTDTQYFGPGTRLTVL.

J is TRBJ1-2 and V is TRBV6-1; D unresolved. The ends were cut back, 8 bases at V and 3 bases at J, with 19 bases in the middle. Germline V gene sequence: CDR1 MNHNS, CDR2 SASEGT. The CDR3 has 15 residues. Here the CDR3 reads CASPGNTQMYYGYTF. CDR3 in DNA: TGTGCCAGCCCGGGGAATACTCAGATGTACTATGGCTACACCTTC.

The chain couples TRBV6-1 to TRBJ2-1; 7 nucleotides agree with TRBD2. J gave up 2 bases and V 6 bases, and 1 base lay outside the gene matches. CDR1 is MNHNS and CDR2 is SASEGT in the germline V gene. The CDR3 length is 13 residues. The CDR3 loop reads CASRGGPYNEQFF. CDR3 nucleotides: TGTGCCAGCAGGGGAGGGCCCTACAATGAGCAGTTCTTC.

The chain recombines TRBV5-1 with TRBJ2-7; 10 nucleotides align to TRBD2. The junction had 2 bases not matched to a gene; V was cut back by 2 bases and J by 3 bases. The germline V gene has CDR1 SGHRS and CDR2 YFSETQ. The CDR3 length is 14 residues. This chain's CDR3 is CASSFEREGYEQYF. For the CDR3, the DNA is TGCGCCAGCAGCTTCGAGCGGGAGGGCTACGAGCAGTACTTC.

This clone is a singleton in its sample. The chain carries TRBV29-1 and TRBJ1-1, with 10 bases fitting TRBD1. Germline V gives CDR1 SQVTM, CDR2 ANQGSEA. This CDR3 comprises 13 residues. Germline trimming cut 6 bases from V and 6 bases from J; bases unmatched to any gene: 7. The CDR3 loop is CSVTGQGWPEAFF. Here the CDR3 DNA reads TGCAGCGTGACGGGACAGGGGTGGCCTGAAGCTTTCTTT.

This chain links TRBV6-5 with TRBJ2-7; perhaps TRBD1 as D (5 bases). Trimming left V 0 bases short and J 4 bases short, with 16 bases between. This CDR3 contains 16 residues. Germline-derived CDR1 and CDR2 are MNHEY and SVGAGI. CDR3 in amino acids: CASSYSADRGWYEQYF. For the CDR3, the DNA is TGTGCCAGCAGTTACTCGGCTGACAGAGGATGGTACGAGCAGTACTTC.

This rearrangement joins TRBV5-1 to TRBJ2-1, with TRBD2 identical over 9 bases. J gave up 6 bases and V 3 bases, and 4 bases lay outside the gene matches. Germline assignment: CDR1 SGHRS and CDR2 YFSETQ. The CDR3 is 14 amino acids. The CDR3, as DNA: TGCGCCAGCAGCTCGAGGACTAGCGTCAATGAGCAGTTCTTC. It yields the protein CASSSRTSVNEQFF.

This clone was counted a few times. The chain combines TRBV7-3 with TRBJ1-1, with D uncertain. The CDR3 loop spans 13 amino acids. CDR1 is SGHTA, CDR2 FQGTGA, per germline. V was trimmed by 2 bases and J by 1 base, leaving 5 bases between them. CDR3 DNA: TGTGCCAGCAGCTTATACTGGAACACTGAAGCTTTCTTT. Protein product: CASSLYWNTEAFF.

The chain links TRBV6-1 to TRBJ1-1, with D perhaps TRBD1 (6 bases). The CDR3 has 14 amino acids. Trimming pared 4 bases from V and 1 base from J, leaving 10 bases between. CDR1 is MNHNS, CDR2 SASEGT, per germline. CDR3 nucleotides: TGTGCCAGCAGTGCGGGACATCCGAACACTGAAGCTTTCTTT. It specifies CASSAGHPNTEAFF.

The V call is TRBV29-1, the J call TRBJ1-1; possibly TRBD1 for D (6 bases). Germline V lookup: CDR1 SQVTM, CDR2 ANQGSEA. This CDR3 is 11 amino acids long. V was cut by 7 bases and J by 0 bases, with 6 bases left in between. The CDR3 bases are TGCAGCGGGACAGTGAACACTGAAGCTTTCTTT. Residues: CSGTVNTEAFF.

With respect to this clone: Germline and junction disagree at one end, which may indicate a read error. The chain is built from TRBV7-7 and TRBJ2-3; 7 positions match TRBD2. This CDR3 contains 17 residues. The germline gives CDR1 SSHAT, CDR2 FNYEAQ (reference sequence). This CDR3 is CASSFFKGSGLVHTQYF. In DNA form, the CDR3 reads TGTGCTAGCAGCTTCTTCAAGGGTAGCGGGTTGGTCCATACGCAGTATTTT.

The rearrangement links TRBV5-1 to TRBJ2-1; 10 bases agree with TRBD2. V shed 4 bases, J shed 9 bases, and the junction held 10 bases outside the gene matches. Germline V gene lookup returns CDR1 SGHRS and CDR2 YFSETQ. This CDR3 is built from 15 residues. The CDR3 DNA reads TGCGCCAGCAGCCCGGGGACTAGCGAACAGGGTGAGCAGTTCTTC. As protein: CASSPGTSEQGEQFF.

This chain links TRBV7-2 with TRBJ2-7; a weak D match, TRBD1 (6 bases). V lost 3 bases and J lost 4, with 16 bases in between. The CDR3 covers 15 residues. CDR1 SGHTA and CDR2 FQGNSA come from the germline V gene. CDR3 in amino acids: CASSFIPGQRYEQYF. The CDR3 DNA reads TGTGCCAGCAGCTTTATTCCGGGACAACGATACGAGCAGTACTTC.

The gene calls are TRBV7-8 and TRBJ2-2; tentative D call: TRBD1 (5 bases). V lost 5 bases and J 7 bases, leaving 17 bases between the germline ends. Germline CDR1 reads SGHVS; CDR2 reads FQNEAQ. The length of the CDR3 is 15 residues. The CDR3: CASSQIRGPGGELFF. The CDR3 nucleotides are TGTGCCAGCAGCCAAATAAGGGGCCCGGGCGGGGAGCTGTTTTTT.

The chain employs TRBV5-1 and TRBJ2-2; 8 bases agree with TRBD1. From germline, CDR1 is SGHRS and CDR2 YFSETQ. The J segment lost 4 bases and the V segment lost 2 bases, leaving 7 bases of the junction unmatched. This CDR3 has 16 residues. The CDR3 sequence is CASSFTWTGSTGELFF. The CDR3 DNA reads as TGCGCCAGCAGCTTTACGTGGACAGGGTCCACCGGGGAGCTGTTTTTT.

This clone occurred once. The rearrangement uses TRBV28 and TRBJ1-2; 7 nucleotides match TRBD1. CDR3 size: 12 residues. Germline V CDR1 and CDR2: MDHEN, SYDVKM. V lost 6 bases and J lost 8; bases outside the gene matches: 6. CDR3 bases: TGTGCCAGCAGACCGACAGGGCTGGGCTACACCTTC. This translates into CASRPTGLGYTF.

This clone was seen only a few times. The gene calls are TRBV29-1 and TRBJ1-1, with TRBD1 matching 7 bases. The germline gives CDR1 SQVTM, CDR2 ANQGSEA. The CDR3 extends over 15 amino acids. J gave up 1 base and V 6 bases, and 11 bases lay outside the gene matches. The CDR3 sequence is CSVRRDSPRNTEAFF. The CDR3 region has the DNA TGCAGCGTGCGCCGGGACAGCCCTCGGAACACTGAAGCTTTCTTT.

This clone was seen more than once but under ten times. The V gene is TRBV5-4, the J gene TRBJ2-7; D is possibly TRBD2 (5 bases). CDR1 and CDR2 from the germline V gene are SGHNT and YYREEE (reference sequence). This CDR3 comprises 14 residues. V shed 1 base and J shed 2 bases, with 10 bases lying between them. CDR3 region: CASSLYGGTYEQYF. DNA of the CDR3: TGTGCCAGCAGCTTGTATGGAGGTACCTACGAGCAGTACTTC.

The V gene is TRBV2, the J gene TRBJ2-5, with 7 bases matching TRBD1. V dropped 6 bases and J dropped 6; count of bases not matched to a gene: 10. The CDR3 sequence is 14 residues long. Germline V gene sequence: CDR1 SNHLY, CDR2 FYNNEI. CDR3 sequence reads: CASSQQGMAKTQYF. The CDR3 bases are TGTGCCAGCAGCCAACAGGGGATGGCGAAGACCCAGTACTTC.

The CDR3 sequence: CSVEAGDAGYTF. The CDR3, as DNA: TGCAGCGTTGAAGCAGGGGATGCTGGCTACACCTTC. The V gene is TRBV29-1, the J gene TRBJ1-2; perhaps TRBD1 as D (6 bases). This CDR3 is built from 12 residues. Germline lookup yields CDR1 SQVTM and CDR2 ANQGSEA. Trimming took off 1 base at V and 7 bases at J, with 10 bases between the two ends. Complete variable domain (other parts from reference TRBV29-1 and TRBJ1-2): SAVISQKPSRDICQRGTSLTIQCQVDSQVTMMFWYRQQPGQSLTLIATANQGSEATYESGFVIDKFPISRPNLTFSTLTVSNMSPEDSSIYLCSVEAGDAGYTFGSGTRLTVV.

The rearrangement joins TRBV5-1 to TRBJ2-7; possible D gene TRBD1, 7 bases. Germline lookup yields CDR1 SGHRS and CDR2 YFSETQ. The CDR3 loop spans 15 amino acids. Trimming pared 3 bases from V and 2 bases from J, leaving 15 bases between. CDR3 sequence: CASSSRGQQTYEQYF. As DNA, the CDR3 is TGCGCCAGCAGCTCGCGGGGACAGCAGACCTACGAGCAGTACTTC.

CDR3 coding DNA: TGTGCCAGTAGTACTACAGGGGATGGCTACACCTTC. It codes for CASSTTGDGYTF. The chain couples TRBV19 to TRBJ1-2; TRBD1 agrees at 7 bases. CDR1 LNHDA and CDR2 SQIVND come from the germline V gene (reference sequence). The CDR3 is made up of 12 amino acids. Losses at the gene ends were 4 bases for V and 6 bases for J; bases not matched to a gene: 2.

The chain employs TRBV11-1 and TRBJ2-7; 9 bases are a match to TRBD1. J was trimmed by 3 bases and V by 5 bases; bases with no gene match: 5. CDR1 and CDR2 (germline): SGHAT, FQDESV (reference sequence). The CDR3 runs 14 residues. The CDR3 loop reads CASSPGTGRYEQYF. In nucleotides, the CDR3 is TGTGCCAGCAGCCCGGGGACAGGGCGCTACGAGCAGTACTTC. The full variable domain, completed using reference TRBV11-1 and TRBJ2-7, is EAEVAQSPRYKITEKSQAVAFWCDPISGHATLYWYRQILGQGPELLVQFQDESVVDDSQLPKDRFSAERLKGVDSTLKIQPAELGDSAMYLCASSPGTGRYEQYFGPGTRLTVT.

The gene calls are TRBV10-3 and TRBJ2-5; 8 bases map to TRBD1. The CDR3 spans 14 residues. V was pared by 5 bases and J by 3 bases, with 5 bases of the junction left unmatched. CDR1 is ENHRY, CDR2 SYGVKD, per germline. The CDR3 nucleotides read TGTGCCATCAGTTTTGGGACAGGTAAAGAGACCCAGTACTTC. This encodes CAISFGTGKETQYF.

This chain joins TRBV27 and TRBJ2-7; D unresolved. In germline, CDR1 is MNHEY, CDR2 SMNVEV (reference sequence). The CDR3 extends over 14 amino acids. V gave up 5 bases and J gave up 4 bases, with 15 bases separating them. CDR3 nucleotide sequence: TGTGCCAGCAGTCCTTCGGGTTCCCTTTACGAGCAGTACTTC. Translation: CASSPSGSLYEQYF.

The chain couples TRBV27 to TRBJ2-1, with 11 bases aligning to TRBD2. Germline V gives CDR1 MNHEY, CDR2 SMNVEV (reference sequence). This CDR3 region has 16 residues. Germline trimming cut 6 bases from V and 5 bases from J; bases unmatched to any gene: 9. The CDR3: CASRHLGTSGNNEQFF. The CDR3 region has the DNA TGTGCCAGCAGACACCTAGGGACTAGCGGAAACAATGAGCAGTTCTTC.

The table lists this clone with a count of one. This chain joins TRBV7-2 and TRBJ2-4, with a possible D match to TRBD2 (6 bases). CDR3 size: 14 residues. Germline CDR1 and CDR2: SGHTA and FQGNSA. Trimming pared 4 bases from V and 7 bases from J, leaving 14 bases between. The CDR3 reads CASSSQTSSNIQYF. The DNA for the CDR3 is TGTGCCAGCAGCTCTCAGACTAGTAGCAACATTCAGTACTTC.

The genes are TRBV19 and TRBJ2-7; 13 positions agree with TRBD2. Germline V gene sequence: CDR1 LNHDA, CDR2 SQIVND (reference sequence). V shed 5 bases and J 4 bases; nucleotides not matched to a gene: 17. CDR3 length equals 19 residues. The CDR3 DNA follows: TGTGCCAGTAGTTCCGTACTAGCGGGAGGGCCAGTGGATCTTTACGAGCAGTACTTC. It encodes CASSSVLAGGPVDLYEQYF.

The genes are TRBV15 and TRBJ1-5; possibly TRBD1 for D (6 bases). The germline V gene encodes CDR1 LNHNV and CDR2 YYDKDF (reference sequence). The CDR3 consists of 15 residues. V was pared by 4 bases and J by 3 bases, with 13 bases between. The CDR3 here is CATSKLDSINQPQHF. The CDR3 DNA is TGTGCCACCAGCAAATTGGACAGCATCAATCAGCCCCAGCATTTT.

V is TRBV6-4 and J is TRBJ2-1, with TRBD2 as a possible D gene (7 bases). The V end lost 5 bases, the J end lost 8 bases, and 16 bases lay between the germline ends. The CDR3 is 14 amino acids. Germline CDR1 and CDR2: MRHNA and SNTAGT. The CDR3 sequence is CASSRESGTHEQFF. Written as DNA, the CDR3 is TGTGCCAGCAGTCGGGAGAGCGGGACACATGAGCAGTTCTTC.